Detailed here is one T cell receptor beta chain. Patients in Seattle were enrolled during active infection, then followed longitudinally. Authors' methods: Reference gene primer amplification yielded estimated nucleated cell counts. Some clones are missing from TCRdb's copy, which holds only in-frame ones; the method was immunoSEQ multiplex PCR. The DNA was the basis for D and trimming; V, J and clone size are from that table. The top ten clones hold roughly 4.9% of a sample with approximately 250,000 clones, roughly 86% of them seen once. This sample stems from a study of blood T cell repertoires in COVID-19. Overall study context: Samples taken during acute and convalescent COVID-19 were collected in the United States, Italy and Spain. Nucleic acid was either cDNA or gDNA, and it came from T cells, B-cell-depleted T cells, or PBMCs.

There are 13 residues in the CDR3. V dropped 1 base and J dropped 6 bases, with 7 bases sitting between them. Germline CDR1 and CDR2: LGHNA and YNFKEQ. The sequence was obtained from a woman aged 55-70 years with COVID-19, enrolled during active disease. The gene calls are TRBV4-2 and TRBJ2-1; D is unclear. The sequenced material came from peripheral blood. Here the CDR3 DNA reads TGTGCCAGCAGCCAAGGGGCCGCCAATGAGCAGTTCTTC. Its protein is CASSQGAANEQFF.